The 32 T cell receptor beta chains below were found in one sample sequenced in a study of T-cell memory formation after mild COVID-19. MiXCR, run by TCRdb on the 5' RACE reads, gives a single entry per CDR3 protein. The table has 450,000 to 650,000 distinct CDR3 sequences, about 20% seen once. Material for sequencing was PBMCs or a T cell subset sorted from them (not recorded which). Every receptor here comes from an adult woman who had mild COVID-19 (a few samples of this study predate the infection). Cell type and time point are not known.

CDR3 loop: CASKASGNGFEQFF. The CDR3 region has the DNA TGTGCCAGCAAAGCTAGCGGGAACGGGTTTGAGCAGTTCTTC. This chain joins TRBV25-1 and TRBJ2-1, with 9 positions matching TRBD2. Trimming took 7 bases from V and 9 from J; bases not matched to a gene: 10. This CDR3 spans 14 amino acids. Per the germline V gene, CDR1 is MGHDK and CDR2 is SYGVNS.

This rearrangement joins TRBV14 to TRBJ2-3; D call uncertain. Germline CDR1 SGHDN, CDR2 FVKESK. CDR3 length: 13 residues. Trimming pared 4 bases from V and 4 bases from J, leaving 9 bases between. The DNA of the CDR3 is TGTGCCAGCAGCCTACTGGCGGCAGATACGCAGTATTTT. Translating gives CASSLLAADTQYF. Full variable domain (outside the CDR3, taken from reference TRBV14 and TRBJ2-3): EAGVTQFPSHSVIEKGQTVTLRCDPISGHDNLYWYRRVMGKEIKFLLHFVKESKQDESGMPNNRFLAERTGGTYSTLKVQPAELEDSGVYFCASSLLAADTQYFGPGTRLTVL.

This clonotype was seen at least ten times. The genes are TRBV5-1 and TRBJ1-6; D is unclear. Germline CDR1 is SGHRS and CDR2 is YFSETQ. Deletions cut 7 bases from V and 0 bases from J, with 8 bases between. The CDR3 totals 14 residues. CDR3 bases: TGCGCCAGCCGAGAGAACTCCTATAATTCACCCCTCCACTTT. It encodes CASRENSYNSPLHF. Variable domain in full (rest from reference TRBV5-1 and TRBJ1-6): KAGVTQTPRYLIKTRGQQVTLSCSPISGHRSVSWYQQTPGQGLQFLFEYFSETQRNKGNFPGRFSGRQFSNSRSEMNVSTLELGDSALYLCASRENSYNSPLHFGNGTRLTVT.

This clonotype was observed a handful of times. The V call is TRBV5-1, the J call TRBJ2-3; D perhaps matches TRBD1 (6 bases). The CDR3 contains 16 residues. Germline V CDR1 and CDR2: SGHRS, YFSETQ. Deletions cut 5 bases from V and 2 bases from J, with 18 bases between. Here the CDR3 DNA reads TGCGCCAGCAGGGGGGCACCCGTTTCAAACACAGATACGCAGTATTTT. Its protein is CASRGAPVSNTDTQYF.

The chain combines TRBV20-1 with TRBJ2-5, with 14 nucleotides matching TRBD2. V shed 8 bases and J 4 bases; nucleotides not matched to a gene: 6. The germline gives CDR1 DFQATT, CDR2 SNEGSKA (reference sequence). CDR3 length: 14 amino acids. In DNA, the CDR3 is TGCAGTTCCAAGGGACTAGCGGGAGCAGAGACCCAGTACTTC. It translates to CSSKGLAGAETQYF.

This clonotype was counted once. The CDR3 DNA is TGTGCCAGCAGCGCGGGGACTAGCGGGAGGTTTCGGGAGTTCTTC. Translation gives CASSAGTSGRFREFF. This chain uses TRBV7-9 with TRBJ2-1, with 15 positions matching TRBD2. The junction had 10 bases not matched to a gene; V was cut back by 5 bases and J by 14 bases. This CDR3 comprises 15 residues. Germline loops: CDR1 SEHNR, CDR2 FQNEAQ (reference sequence).

V usage is TRBV15 and J usage is TRBJ1-5, with 7 positions matching TRBD1. CDR3 size: 16 residues. J lost 0 bases, V lost 1 base, and 3 bases had no gene match. CDR1 and CDR2 from the germline V gene are LNHNV and YYDKDF (reference sequence). In nucleotides, the CDR3 is TGTGCCACCAGCAGAGCCAGGGGGGTTAGCAATCAGCCCCAGCATTTT. Amino acid sequence: CATSRARGVSNQPQHF.

V and J are TRBV29-1 and TRBJ2-1; D might be TRBD1 or TRBD2, each matching 5 bases. With 3 bases removed from V and 8 bases from J, the gap between germline ends came to 17 bases. The CDR3 has 14 amino acids. Germline V gives CDR1 SQVTM, CDR2 ANQGSEA. This CDR3 is CSVESGGVLDEQFF. The CDR3 DNA is TGCAGCGTTGAGAGTGGGGGAGTTCTGGATGAGCAGTTCTTC.

In its sample, this clonotype was seen a few times. The rearrangement uses TRBV7-3 and TRBJ2-1; 7 bases are shared with TRBD2. Trimming at V came to 5 bases and at J to 0 bases, leaving 4 bases not matched to a gene. Per the germline V gene, CDR1 is SGHTA and CDR2 is FQGTGA. The CDR3 is 15 amino acids. Here the CDR3 reads CASSHRGDSYNEQFF. For the CDR3, the DNA is TGTGCCAGCAGCCACCGGGGGGACTCCTACAATGAGCAGTTCTTC.

The V and J genes are TRBV11-3 and TRBJ1-2; D is ambiguous. V dropped 5 bases and J dropped 3 bases, with 13 bases sitting between them. The CDR3 length is 14 residues. Germline V gene lookup returns CDR1 SGHNT and CDR2 YENEEA. The CDR3 sequence is CASSTTWSDYGYTF. The CDR3 bases are TGTGCCAGCAGCACCACTTGGTCAGACTATGGCTACACCTTC.

The chain uses TRBV10-2 and TRBJ2-3; tentatively, D is TRBD1 or TRBD2 (6 bases each). From germline, CDR1 is WSHSY and CDR2 SAAADI. Trimming removed 7 bases from V and 3 bases from J, with 23 bases in between. The CDR3 is 17 amino acids. CDR3 DNA sequence: TGCGCCAGCACCGCTCTTTTTGGGGGGCAACGGACAGATACGCAGTATTTT. Protein product: CASTALFGGQRTDTQYF.

The genes are TRBV12-3 or TRBV12-4 and TRBJ2-7, with a tentative D call TRBD1 (5 bases). This CDR3 is built from 15 residues. V was trimmed by 2 bases and J by 1 base, leaving 12 bases between them. CDR3 residues: CASSLRGPASYEQYF. The CDR3, as DNA: TGTGCCAGCAGTTTAAGGGGCCCAGCTTCCTACGAGCAGTACTTC.

The rearrangement joins TRBV6-4 to TRBJ2-1, with TRBD2 matching 7 bases. V was pared by 2 bases and J by 10 bases, with 8 bases of the junction left unmatched. Per the germline V gene, CDR1 is MRHNA and CDR2 is SNTAGT. The CDR3 runs 14 residues. The DNA for the CDR3 is TGTGCCAGCAGTGACAACGGGGGGAGCGTGGAGCAGTTCTTC. Translating it yields CASSDNGGSVEQFF.

There are a few counts of this clonotype. This chain joins TRBV12-3 or TRBV12-4 and TRBJ1-5; 7 bases align to TRBD1. With V trimmed by 5 bases and J by 6 bases, 16 bases remained unmatched. The CDR3 is 17 amino acids. CDR3 bases: TGTGCCAGCAGTGGAGACAGGGATGGCCCCTTCGGTCAGCCCCAGCATTTT. Translated, it gives CASSGDRDGPFGQPQHF.

This clonotype has only a few counts. V is TRBV20-1 and J is TRBJ2-7; possible D gene TRBD1, 6 bases. The germline V gene has CDR1 DFQATT and CDR2 SNEGSKA (reference sequence). This CDR3 has 15 amino acids. Deletions cut 0 bases from V and 3 bases from J, with 15 bases between. CDR3 loop: CSARDRGTLIYEQYF. CDR3 bases: TGCAGTGCTAGAGATAGGGGGACCCTCATCTACGAGCAGTACTTC.

The CDR3 nucleotides read TGTGCCAGCAGCGAGACAGGGGCCGGGGAGCTGTTTTTT. Protein sequence: CASSETGAGELFF. The V call is TRBV7-9, the J call TRBJ2-2; 8 positions match TRBD1. V dropped 5 bases and J dropped 6; count of bases not matched to a gene: 2. The CDR3 extends over 13 amino acids. Germline assignment: CDR1 SEHNR and CDR2 FQNEAQ (reference sequence).

The table lists this clonotype with a few counts. J is TRBJ2-5 and V is TRBV3-1; weak D call: TRBD2 (6 bases). Germline-derived CDR1 and CDR2 are LGHDT and YNNKEL (reference sequence). V lost 0 bases, J lost 4 bases, and 9 bases lay in between. There are 14 residues in the CDR3. CDR3 bases: TGTGCCAGCAGCCAAGATCGGGGAGGAGAGACCCAGTACTTC. Its translation: CASSQDRGGETQYF.

The chain is built from TRBV4-3 and TRBJ1-5, with 10 bases identical to TRBD1. The CDR3 extends over 14 amino acids. The ends lost 4 bases at V and 5 bases at J; junction bases unmatched: 2. The germline V gene encodes CDR1 LGHNA and CDR2 YSLEER. CDR3 coding DNA: TGCGCCAGCAGCCTTGGGACAGGGGATCAGCCCCAGCATTTT. Protein product: CASSLGTGDQPQHF.

The table lists this clonotype with a few counts. The chain couples TRBV11-3 to TRBJ2-1, with 10 bases matching TRBD2. The CDR3 is 17 amino acids. Germline CDR1 SGHNT, CDR2 YENEEA. V lost 5 bases to trimming and J lost 9 bases; unmatched junction nucleotides: 16. CDR3 amino acids: CASSRYTEASGSIEQFF. CDR3 DNA: TGTGCCAGCAGCCGATATACTGAGGCTAGCGGGAGTATTGAGCAGTTCTTC. The whole variable domain, remainder taken from reference TRBV11-3 and TRBJ2-1, is EAGVVQSPRYKIIEKKQPVAFWCNPISGHNTLYWYLQNLGQGPELLIRYENEEAVDDSQLPKDRFSAERLKGVDSTLKIQPAELGDSAVYLCASSRYTEASGSIEQFFGPGTRLTVL.

This clonotype has a handful of counts. This sequence joins TRBV9 and TRBJ2-2; TRBD2 matches at 11 bases. The trim removed 4 bases at V and 2 bases at J, leaving 4 bases unmatched. CDR3 length: 16 amino acids. Germline V CDR1 and CDR2: SGDLS, YYNGEE. DNA of the CDR3: TGTGCCAGCAGCATCGGGACTAGCGGAAACACCGGGGAGCTGTTTTTT. Protein product: CASSIGTSGNTGELFF.

This clonotype occurred a few times. The genes are TRBV5-1 and TRBJ1-2, with TRBD1 matching over 12 bases. V lost 4 bases to trimming and J lost 2 bases; unmatched junction nucleotides: 0. The CDR3 loop spans 14 amino acids. Germline lookup yields CDR1 SGHRS and CDR2 YFSETQ. For the CDR3, the DNA is TGCGCCAGCAGCGGGACAGGGGGCAACTATGGCTACACCTTC. Protein product: CASSGTGGNYGYTF.

This rearrangement joins TRBV25-1 to TRBJ2-7; 7 bases line up with TRBD1. The CDR3 totals 14 residues. CDR1 MGHDK and CDR2 SYGVNS come from the germline V gene. The V and J ends lost 6 bases and 4 bases, in that order; junction bases with no gene match: 9. CDR3 in amino acids: CASSAGTVVYEQYF. The CDR3 DNA follows: TGTGCCAGCAGCGCCGGGACAGTCGTTTACGAGCAGTACTTC.

This clonotype appeared once. The chain links TRBV4-3 to TRBJ2-3; TRBD2 aligns across 7 bases. V shed 1 base, J shed 1 base, and the junction held 5 bases outside the gene matches. There are 16 residues in the CDR3. The germline V gene has CDR1 LGHNA and CDR2 YSLEER. The chain's CDR3 is CASSQVRERGTDTQYF. The CDR3 DNA is TGCGCCAGCAGCCAAGTGCGGGAGCGGGGCACAGATACGCAGTATTTT.

This clonotype showed up just a few times. The genes are TRBV18 and TRBJ2-1; D not certain. CDR1 is KGHSH and CDR2 is LQKENI in the germline V gene. V lost 2 bases, J lost 4 bases, and 15 bases lay in between. The CDR3 length is 16 residues. The chain's CDR3 is CASSPRDSLSYNEQFF. DNA of the CDR3: TGTGCCAGCTCACCAAGAGACTCTCTGAGTTACAATGAGCAGTTCTTC.

This clonotype turned up a few times. The rearrangement joins TRBV3-1 to TRBJ2-7; 8 bases map to TRBD1. Germline CDR1 LGHDT, CDR2 YNNKEL (reference sequence). With V trimmed by 6 bases and J by 3 bases, 4 bases remained unmatched. The CDR3 runs 13 residues. As DNA, the CDR3 is TGTGCCAGCAGTGGACAGGGAGGCTACGAGCAGTACTTC. Translating gives CASSGQGGYEQYF.

In this sample, this clonotype turned up a few times. This chain uses TRBV4-2 with TRBJ2-1; no reliable D call. Germline lookup yields CDR1 LGHNA and CDR2 YNFKEQ. The CDR3 spans 13 residues. Trimming shortened V by 4 bases and J by 5 bases, and 9 bases separated the two germline ends. The CDR3 sequence: CASSRARDNEQFF. The CDR3 DNA is TGTGCCAGCAGCCGAGCTAGGGACAATGAGCAGTTCTTC.

The chain couples TRBV11-2 to TRBJ2-1; a possible D gene is TRBD1 (5 bases). The CDR3 covers 15 residues. Trimming removed 1 base at V and 2 bases at J, with 9 bases between. Germline V gene sequence: CDR1 SGHAT, CDR2 FQNNGV. Written as DNA, the CDR3 is TGTGCCAGCAGCTTAGTGGGGCTCGCCTACAATGAGCAGTTCTTC. This sequence encodes CASSLVGLAYNEQFF.

The rearrangement joins TRBV18 to TRBJ1-2; 8 nucleotides align to TRBD1. Germline values: CDR1 KGHSH, CDR2 LQKENI. Trimming cost V 2 bases and J 3 bases; bases outside gene matches: 14. The CDR3 is 18 residues long. CDR3 sequence reads: CASSPTSGTGGRDYGYTF. The DNA for the CDR3 is TGTGCCAGCTCACCAACTTCAGGTACAGGGGGACGCGACTATGGCTACACCTTC.

This chain joins TRBV24-1 and TRBJ2-3; TRBD1 matches at 8 bases. Germline V CDR1 and CDR2: KGHDR, SFDVKD. This CDR3 spans 15 amino acids. The V and J ends lost 3 bases and 2 bases, in that order; junction bases with no gene match: 3. The CDR3 protein is CATSDAQGDTDTQYF. The CDR3 region has the DNA TGTGCCACCAGTGATGCACAGGGGGACACAGATACGCAGTATTTT.

The chain links TRBV3-1 to TRBJ2-3; D unclear. Trimming pared 1 base from V and 0 bases from J, leaving 20 bases between. CDR3 length equals 19 residues. Looked up from germline, CDR1 is LGHDT and CDR2 is YNNKEL (reference sequence). CDR3 residues: CASSQVYLRASPSTDTQYF. CDR3 nucleotides: TGTGCCAGCAGCCAAGTCTATCTTCGGGCTAGTCCTAGCACAGATACGCAGTATTTT.

This clonotype was seen ten or more times. The chain uses TRBV5-6 and TRBJ2-3, with 8 bases lining up with TRBD2. CDR1 is SGHDT and CDR2 is YYEEEE in the germline V gene. The length of the CDR3 is 18 residues. The V segment lost 4 bases and the J segment 5 bases; nucleotides outside the gene matches: 18. For the CDR3, the DNA is TGTGCCAGCAGCCGCCGCACGGGGGGGGTACCCGTTAAAGATACGCAGTATTTT. Its translation: CASSRRTGGVPVKDTQYF. Supplemented by reference TRBV5-6 and TRBJ2-3, the full variable domain reads DAGVTQSPTHLIKTRGQQVTLRCSPKSGHDTVSWYQQALGQGPQFIFQYYEEEERQRGNFPDRFSGHQFPNYSSELNVNALLLGDSALYLCASSRRTGGVPVKDTQYFGPGTRLTVL.

The rearrangement links TRBV19 to TRBJ1-4; D not certain. Germline loops: CDR1 LNHDA, CDR2 SQIVND (reference sequence). Trimming cost V 5 bases and J 2 bases, with 9 bases left between them. The CDR3 is made up of 14 amino acids. This chain's CDR3 is CASSRSGTNEKLFF. The DNA for the CDR3 is TGTGCCAGTAGTCGCTCAGGTACTAATGAAAAACTGTTTTTT.